This record covers a single T cell receptor beta chain. Its antigen specificity is not known. No per-base quality is available; no much larger clone lies one base away. This entry belongs to a study of OX40 agonist ivuxolimab in advanced cancers. In the study overall: Ivuxolimab was an agonistic, fully human IgG2 monoclonal antibody directed against OX40 (CD134), a costimulatory receptor. The point of sequencing TCRbeta in the periphery was to test whether ivuxolimab changed TCR sequence diversity and drove clonal T-cell expansion. Partial responses occurred in three dose-escalation patients, of whom one had hepatocellular carcinoma and two had cutaneous melanoma. Prior anti-PD-1, anti-PD-L1 or anti-CTLA-4 therapy was permitted, and checkpoint inhibitors had been received by roughly 42% of dose-escalation patients. Intravenous ivuxolimab was administered to patients every 2 weeks at six dose levels: 0.01, 0.1, 0.3, 1.5, 3 and 10 mg/kg. The dose-escalation cohort was about 83% male with a mean age of about 60 years, ranging from about 20 to 80. Among the approximately 54 dose-escalation patients, about 19 had hepatocellular carcinoma, 15 or so melanoma, 9 renal cell carcinoma and 9 head and neck cancer. The monotherapy dose-escalation portion (N ≈ 52 patients) of the phase I ivuxolimab trial is reported in the paper. Summary of the overall study and its limitations: After ivuxolimab, more expanded clones were found on average in CD8+ T cells than in CD4+ T cells. Clonal expansion of both CD4+ and CD8+ blood T cells was observed from baseline to week 6 at doses 0.1 to 3.0 mg/kg. Low levels of normalized T-cell clonal expansion were also seen in some nonresponding patients. Partial responders in the 0.1-3.0 mg/kg groups had among the lowest normalized peripheral clonal expansion, especially among CD8+ T cells. Which antigens the clonally expanded peripheral T cells were specific for was not determined.

Genomic DNA was isolated from the sorted cells so that the TCRbeta CDR3 region could be sequenced. The immunoSEQ Assay was used to sequence the TCRbeta CDR3 regions. In TCRdb, the immuneACCESS table is reduced to in-frame sequences with V and J assigned. These tables do not hold every clone; where another copy was compared, an unresolved V gene accounts for under half, and the others remain unexplained. The sample records roughly 17,000 clones, 80% to 90% of which are singletons. 3.9% of the sample rests with the top ten. The trial excluded patients who had a history of autoimmune disease or were on systemic immunosuppression. Peripheral blood for TCR sequencing was collected from all dose cohorts at baseline, on cycle 4 day 1, and on cycle 7 day 1. Samples came from an open-label, multicenter, first-in-human phase I dose-escalation trial of ivuxolimab. The trial enrolled adults with locally advanced or metastatic head and neck squamous cell, hepatocellular, melanoma or renal cell carcinoma. CD4+ and CD8+ T cells were sorted separately from peripheral blood before TCR sequencing.

The germline V gene sets CDR1 to SGHTA and CDR2 to FQGNSA. The CDR3 has 13 amino acids, counting the end cysteine and phenylalanine. The kept DNA is CDR3 alone, 39 bases in frame from the first base. V was cut back by 0 bases and J by 9 bases, leaving a gap of 12 bases between them. The clonotype was recovered from an adult with an advanced solid tumor such as melanoma, head and neck, liver or kidney cancer. The material was CD4+ or CD8+ T cells sorted from blood, obtained in a trial of the OX40 agonist ivuxolimab. The rearranged segments are TRBV7-2 and TRBJ2-7; the D region possibly corresponds to TRBD2 (5 bases align). The CDR3 sequence is CASSLAIRRGQYF. In nucleotide form, the sequence is TGTGCCAGCAGCTTAGCCATTAGACGGGGGCAGTACTTC.